The sequence of this T cell receptor (beta chain) was determined in a study of blood T cell repertoires in COVID-19. The wider study: The cDNA or gDNA used as material had been derived from T cells, B-cell-depleted T cells, or PBMCs.

The method was immunoSEQ multiplex PCR; TCRdb's version includes in-frame clones alone and lacks a portion of them. The sample gives over 400,000 clones, around 90% of which show up once; less than 9% is in the top ten. Trimming pared 3 bases from V and 1 base from J, leaving 5 bases between. Germline CDR1 SGHRS, CDR2 YFSETQ. The CDR3 contains 13 residues. The rearrangement joins TRBV5-1 to TRBJ2-1; D not resolved. The clonotype originates from a woman in her fifties or sixties with COVID-19, enrolled during active disease. Sequencing was carried out using peripheral blood. This CDR3 is CASSSRSYNEQFF. The CDR3, as DNA: TGCGCCAGCAGCTCCAGGTCCTACAATGAGCAGTTCTTC. Variable domain in full (rest from reference TRBV5-1 and TRBJ2-1): KAGVTQTPRYLIKTRGQQVTLSCSPISGHRSVSWYQQTPGQGLQFLFEYFSETQRNKGNFPGRFSGRQFSNSRSEMNVSTLELGDSALYLCASSSRSYNEQFFGPGTRLTVL.